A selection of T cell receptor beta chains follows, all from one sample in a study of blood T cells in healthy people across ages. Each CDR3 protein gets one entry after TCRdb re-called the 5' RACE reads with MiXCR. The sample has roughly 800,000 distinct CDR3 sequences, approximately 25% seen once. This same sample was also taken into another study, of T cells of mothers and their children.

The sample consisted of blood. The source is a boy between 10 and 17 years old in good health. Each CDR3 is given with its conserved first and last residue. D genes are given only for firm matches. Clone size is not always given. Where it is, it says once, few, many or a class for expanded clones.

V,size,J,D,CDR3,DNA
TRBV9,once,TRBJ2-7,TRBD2,CASSLSGLGYEQCF,TGTGCCAGCAGCTTATCGGGACTAGGCTACGAGCAGTGCTTC
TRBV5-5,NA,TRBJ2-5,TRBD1,CASRTGTGFSGQETQYF,TGTGCCAGCAGGACCGGGACAGGGTTCTCGGGGCAAGAGACCCAGTACTTC
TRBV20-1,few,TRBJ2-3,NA,CSARDWGGSTDTQYF,TGCAGTGCTAGAGATTGGGGCGGGAGCACAGATACGCAGTATTTT
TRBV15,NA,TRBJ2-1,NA,CATSRVPGQGMHNEQFF,TGTGCCACCAGCAGAGTCCCAGGGCAGGGTATGCACAATGAGCAGTTCTTC
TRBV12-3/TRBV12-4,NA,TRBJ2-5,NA,CASTHRGNRDGETQYF,TGTGCCAGCACCCACCGGGGCAACAGGGACGGAGAGACCCAGTACTTC
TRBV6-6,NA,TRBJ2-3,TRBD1,CASSSGQGGTDTQYF,TGTGCCAGCAGTTCTGGACAGGGGGGCACAGATACGCAGTATTTT
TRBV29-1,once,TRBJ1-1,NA,CSVEKQGNVEAFF,TGCAGCGTTGAAAAACAGGGTAATGTAGAAGCTTTCTTT
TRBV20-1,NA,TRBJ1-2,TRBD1,CSAPQGGGYGYTF,TGCAGTGCTCCTCAGGGGGGAGGCTATGGCTACACCTTC
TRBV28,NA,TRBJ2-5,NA,CASRARIQETQYF,TGTGCCAGCAGGGCCAGGATCCAAGAGACCCAGTACTTC
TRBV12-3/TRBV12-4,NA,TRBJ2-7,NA,CASSLGESTGMDYEQYF,TGTGCCAGCAGTTTAGGTGAATCGACAGGCATGGATTACGAGCAGTACTTC
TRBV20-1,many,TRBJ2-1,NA,CSAREAPVAPNNEQFF,TGCAGTGCTAGAGAGGCCCCTGTCGCGCCTAACAATGAGCAGTTCTTC
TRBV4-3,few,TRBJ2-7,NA,CASSQDLPGSYEQYF,TGCGCCAGCAGCCAAGATCTTCCAGGGAGCTACGAGCAGTACTTC
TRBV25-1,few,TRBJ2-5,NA,CASSRRDTWYQETQYF,TGTGCCAGCAGTCGCCGGGACACGTGGTACCAAGAGACCCAGTACTTC
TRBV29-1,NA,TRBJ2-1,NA,CSGGQSGRNEQFF,TGCAGCGGTGGACAGTCGGGCCGAAATGAGCAGTTCTTC
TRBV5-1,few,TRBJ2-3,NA,CASRNRQGIHPSTDTQYF,TGCGCCAGCAGAAACCGGCAGGGGATACATCCCAGTACAGATACGCAGTATTTT
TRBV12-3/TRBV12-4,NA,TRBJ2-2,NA,CASTTPGELFF,TGTGCCAGCACCACACCCGGGGAGCTGTTTTTT
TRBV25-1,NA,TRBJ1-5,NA,CASSEWGGGQPQHF,TGTGCCAGCAGTGAATGGGGAGGGGGACAGCCCCAGCATTTT
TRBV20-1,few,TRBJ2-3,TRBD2,CSALLPGLAGGTDTQYF,TGCAGTGCCCTACTTCCGGGACTAGCGGGGGGCACAGATACGCAGTATTTT
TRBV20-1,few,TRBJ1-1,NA,CSASREVVTEAFF,TGCAGTGCTAGCAGGGAGGTTGTCACTGAAGCTTTCTTT
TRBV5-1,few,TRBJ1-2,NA,CASSPDRLNYGYTF,TGCGCCAGCAGCCCGGACCGATTGAACTATGGCTACACCTTC
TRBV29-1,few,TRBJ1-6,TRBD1,CSAITQGPNSPLHF,TGCAGCGCTATAACACAGGGGCCCAATTCACCCCTCCACTTT
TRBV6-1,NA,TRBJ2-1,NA,CASSTRPRGGDEQFF,TGTGCCAGCAGTACCCGTCCTCGAGGTGGCGATGAGCAGTTCTTC
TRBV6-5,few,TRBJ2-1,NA,CASKPVFLSSYEQFF,TGTGCCAGCAAACCCGTGTTCCTGTCCAGTTATGAGCAGTTCTTC
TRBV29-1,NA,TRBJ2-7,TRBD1,CSVQGATTYEQYF,TGCAGCGTGCAGGGGGCCACCACCTACGAGCAGTACTTC
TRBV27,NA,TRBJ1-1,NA,CASSLSGGSGVGTEAFF,TGTGCCAGCAGTTTATCGGGGGGATCAGGGGTAGGCACTGAAGCTTTCTTT
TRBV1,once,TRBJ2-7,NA,CTSSPSGRRHEQYF,TGCACCAGCAGCCCAAGCGGGAGGCGGCACGAGCAGTACTTC
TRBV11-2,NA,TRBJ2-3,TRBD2,CASHPQGNGRGTDTQYF,TGTGCCAGCCACCCTCAGGGTAACGGGAGGGGAACAGATACGCAGTATTTT